The sequence of this T cell receptor (beta chain) was determined in a study of T cell clones after liver transplantation. This table comes from immunoSEQ multiplex PCR, and its TCRdb copy is limited to in-frame clones, with some not included. The table shows 50,000 to 55,000 clones, with more than 65% occurring only once. Germline CDR1 reads SGDLS; CDR2 reads YYNGEE. The CDR3 contains 13 residues. Trimming took off 6 bases at V and 7 bases at J, with 16 bases between the two ends. This clone was counted a few times. The V gene is TRBV9, the J gene TRBJ1-2, with D perhaps matching TRBD1 (6 bases). The TCR sequence derives from a human patient who received a liver transplant. Part of the T cells may come from the graft donor. The sample consisted of CD4+ T cells from blood, taken around 4.5 years after liver transplant. The CDR3 region has the DNA TGTGCCAGCACCCGAAATGGAGGGGGTGGCTACACCTTC. This encodes CASTRNGGGGYTF.